Below, 29 T cell receptor beta chains from the same sample are listed, as sequenced in a study of blood T cell repertoires in COVID-19. Generated by immunoSEQ multiplex PCR, the TCRdb table keeps only in-frame clones and is missing some. The profile shows under 300,000 clones, approximately 91% of them singletons. Sequencing input: peripheral blood. The source is a man aged 50-59 years with acute or convalescent COVID-19.

The chain is built from TRBV30 and TRBJ2-3, with D perhaps TRBD2 (6 bases). The CDR3 spans 12 residues. V was shortened by 4 bases and J by 4 bases, with 9 bases between the two germline ends. Germline V gives CDR1 GTSNPN, CDR2 SVGIG (reference sequence). The CDR3 protein is CAWNWGADTQYF. DNA of the CDR3: TGTGCCTGGAACTGGGGGGCAGATACGCAGTATTTT.

The chain employs TRBV5-1 and TRBJ2-3, with D possibly being TRBD2 (5 bases). The length of the CDR3 is 15 residues. CDR1 and CDR2 from the germline V gene are SGHRS and YFSETQ. The V end was cut by 1 base, the J end by 6 bases, with 15 bases between. As DNA, the CDR3 is TGCGCCAGCAGCTTGACTAGTAACCCCTCGGATACGCAGTATTTT. This sequence encodes CASSLTSNPSDTQYF.

This rearrangement joins TRBV18 to TRBJ1-2; the D gene is possibly TRBD1 (5 bases). This CDR3 spans 14 amino acids. Germline-derived CDR1 and CDR2 are KGHSH and LQKENI. V was trimmed by 3 bases and J by 2 bases, leaving 10 bases between them. CDR3: CASSPWTLNYGYTF. The CDR3 DNA sequence: TGTGCCAGCTCACCTTGGACACTCAACTATGGCTACACCTTC.

CDR3 DNA: TGTGCCAGCAGCAGGCTAGCGGGGGCCAACGTCCTGACTTTC. This codes for CASSRLAGANVLTF. This sequence joins TRBV6-6 and TRBJ2-6; D is perhaps TRBD2 (6 bases). CDR1 and CDR2 (germline): MNHNY, SVGAGI (reference sequence). The CDR3 is 14 amino acids. The V and J ends lost 6 bases and 4 bases respectively, with 10 bases between them.

This clone has a single count. J is TRBJ1-3 and V is TRBV7-9; D gene ambiguous. There are 15 residues in the CDR3. Germline CDR1 and CDR2: SEHNR and FQNEAQ (reference sequence). V gave up 7 bases and J gave up 0 bases, with 13 bases separating them. The CDR3 sequence: CASMHSVSSGNTIYF. CDR3 in DNA: TGTGCCAGCATGCATTCGGTGAGCTCTGGAAACACCATATATTTT. Looking up the rest from reference TRBV7-9 and TRBJ1-3 gives the full variable domain: DTGVSQNPRHKITKRGQNVTFRCDPISEHNRLYWYRQTLGQGPEFLTYFQNEAQLEKSRLLSDRFSAERPKGSFSTLEIQRTEQGDSAMYLCASMHSVSSGNTIYFGEGSWLTVV.

This chain joins TRBV27 and TRBJ1-2; possible D gene TRBD1, 5 bases. Germline V gives CDR1 MNHEY, CDR2 SMNVEV (reference sequence). Trimming cost V 2 bases and J 5 bases, with 9 bases left between them. The CDR3 consists of 13 residues. This chain's CDR3 is CASSLIAGYGYTF. The CDR3 coding sequence is TGTGCCAGCAGTTTAATTGCAGGGTATGGCTACACCTTC.

V and J are TRBV12-3 or TRBV12-4 and TRBJ1-5, with TRBD1 matching over 7 bases. V gave up 6 bases and J gave up 5 bases; unmatched junction bases: 4. CDR3 length equals 13 residues. The CDR3 sequence is CASSQGVHQPQHF. CDR3 sequence (DNA): TGTGCCAGCAGCCAGGGGGTCCATCAGCCCCAGCATTTT.

CDR3 bases: TGCAGCGGCGGGGCTCGGAACAATGAGCAGTTCTTC. Translated, it gives CSGGARNNEQFF. The chain employs TRBV29-1 and TRBJ2-1; D is possibly TRBD2 (6 bases). Germline V gene sequence: CDR1 SQVTM, CDR2 ANQGSEA. This CDR3 has 12 amino acids. Trimming stripped 7 bases from V and 5 bases from J, with 12 bases between.

The chain recombines TRBV6-2 or TRBV6-3 with TRBJ1-1, with D perhaps TRBD1 (6 bases). With 5 bases removed from V and 7 bases from J, the gap between germline ends came to 14 bases. Germline CDR1 reads MNHEY; CDR2 reads SVGEGT. The CDR3 sequence is 13 residues long. The CDR3 sequence is CASSMPGDIEAFF. The DNA for the CDR3 is TGTGCCAGCAGTATGCCCGGGGACATTGAAGCTTTCTTT.

The V call is TRBV27, the J call TRBJ1-1; D gene uncertain. The germline V and J ends were trimmed by 6 bases and 5 bases, with 16 bases remaining between them. This CDR3 region has 14 residues. Germline assignment: CDR1 MNHEY and CDR2 SMNVEV (reference sequence). For the CDR3, the DNA is TGTGCCAGCAGCCGCCTGGGGAGGGTTACTGAAGCTTTCTTT. Translated, it gives CASSRLGRVTEAFF.

This chain joins TRBV5-1 and TRBJ2-7; 10 bases are a match to TRBD2. Germline V gene sequence: CDR1 SGHRS, CDR2 YFSETQ. There are 14 residues in the CDR3. V trimming: 1 base; J trimming: 9 bases; junction bases outside the gene matches: 7. The DNA for the CDR3 is TGCGCCAGCAGCTTGAGTCTAGCGGGGGAGGGGCAGTACTTC. Translation: CASSLSLAGEGQYF. The full variable domain, with the rest looked up from reference TRBV5-1 and TRBJ2-7, is KAGVTQTPRYLIKTRGQQVTLSCSPISGHRSVSWYQQTPGQGLQFLFEYFSETQRNKGNFPGRFSGRQFSNSRSEMNVSTLELGDSALYLCASSLSLAGEGQYFGPGTRLTVT.

The chain joins TRBV12-3 or TRBV12-4 to TRBJ1-2; maybe TRBD1 (5 bases). The CDR3 extends over 12 amino acids. With 7 bases removed from V and 3 bases from J, the gap between germline ends came to 9 bases. The DNA of the CDR3 is TGTGCCAGCAAGGGCAGGGACTATGGCTACACCTTC. It encodes CASKGRDYGYTF.

The chain employs TRBV5-5 and TRBJ2-3; 10 nucleotides line up with TRBD2. The CDR3 extends over 15 amino acids. The germline gives CDR1 SGHKS, CDR2 YYEKEE (reference sequence). Trimming took 2 bases from V and 2 from J; bases not matched to a gene: 2. In DNA, the CDR3 is TGTGCCAGCAGCTTACTAGCGGGGTACACAGATACGCAGTATTTT. Amino acid sequence: CASSLLAGYTDTQYF. The entire variable domain, with the rest obtained from reference TRBV5-5 and TRBJ2-3, is as follows: DAGVTQSPTHLIKTRGQQVTLRCSPISGHKSVSWYQQVLGQGPQFIFQYYEKEERGRGNFPDRFSARQFPNYSSELNVNALLLGDSALYLCASSLLAGYTDTQYFGPGTRLTVL.

CDR3 DNA sequence: TGTGCCAGCAGTGGTCAGGGGAAGGGGACTGAAGCTTTCTTT. It specifies CASSGQGKGTEAFF. The chain uses TRBV2 and TRBJ1-1; tentatively, D is TRBD1 (6 bases). V was shortened by 4 bases and J by 5 bases, with 14 bases between the two germline ends. The CDR3 loop spans 14 amino acids. The germline CDR1 and CDR2 sequences are SNHLY and FYNNEI.

V gene TRBV11-3 combines with J gene TRBJ2-7; perhaps TRBD2 as D (6 bases). CDR3 length: 14 amino acids. Trimming left V 2 bases short and J 1 base short, with 9 bases between. Germline CDR1 is SGHNT and CDR2 is YENEEA. The CDR3 is CASSLLSGSYEQYF. CDR3 sequence (DNA): TGTGCCAGCAGCTTATTGAGCGGGTCCTACGAGCAGTACTTC.

This chain links TRBV5-6 with TRBJ2-5, with a possible D match to TRBD2 (5 bases). The V gene's germline CDR1 is SGHDT and CDR2 YYEEEE. This CDR3 spans 13 amino acids. V was trimmed by 6 bases and J by 2 bases, leaving 11 bases between them. The CDR3 DNA sequence: TGTGCCAGCACCCCGGGGTGGCAAGAGACCCAGTACTTC. Protein: CASTPGWQETQYF.

The CDR3: CASSPWRGTGGMNTEAFF. CDR3 bases: TGCGCCAGCAGCCCTTGGCGGGGCACAGGGGGCATGAACACTGAAGCTTTCTTT. This rearrangement joins TRBV5-1 to TRBJ1-1, with 9 positions matching TRBD1. Trimming cost V 4 bases and J 0 bases; bases outside gene matches: 13. This CDR3 spans 18 amino acids. CDR1 and CDR2 (germline): SGHRS, YFSETQ.

The V and J genes are TRBV5-3 and TRBJ2-3; perhaps TRBD2 as D (6 bases). TRBV5-3 is placed among ORFs of uncertain function. V was cut by 10 bases and J by 4 bases, with 22 bases left in between. This CDR3 is built from 15 residues. CDR3: CAHSPSSGVADTQYF. The CDR3, as DNA: TGTGCCCATAGCCCCTCGTCGGGGGTCGCAGATACGCAGTATTTT.

The V call is TRBV6-5, the J call TRBJ2-7; tentatively, D is TRBD2 (7 bases). Deletions cut 7 bases from V and 6 bases from J, with 19 bases between. Looked up from germline, CDR1 is MNHEY and CDR2 is SVGAGI. CDR3 length: 14 amino acids. Written as DNA, the CDR3 is TGTGCCAGCACCGTGGGGGGGCAGCGGACCGAGCAGTACTTC. This codes for CASTVGGQRTEQYF.

The V and J genes are TRBV5-1 and TRBJ2-2; D might be TRBD1 (6 bases). The V end lost 7 bases, the J end lost 4 bases, and 11 bases lay between the germline ends. CDR1 and CDR2 from the germline V gene are SGHRS and YFSETQ. The CDR3 has 13 amino acids. The CDR3 DNA follows: TGCGCCAGCGGAACAGGGACCACCGGGGAGCTGTTTTTT. Protein: CASGTGTTGELFF.

This chain connects TRBV7-9 to TRBJ2-7; 7 bases match TRBD1. V was clipped by 5 bases and J by 6 bases; unmatched bases: 16. This CDR3 has 16 amino acids. Germline V gene data show CDR1 as SEHNR and CDR2 as FQNEAQ (reference sequence). DNA of the CDR3: TGTGCCAGCAGCCCAAAGGGGGCACCCTCGGGTCTCGAGCAGTACTTC. The encoded protein is CASSPKGAPSGLEQYF.

This clone was seen only once. CDR3 bases: TGTGCCTGGAGTGTACAGAGTTTCAATCAGCCCCAGCATTTT. Protein: CAWSVQSFNQPQHF. The V call is TRBV30, the J call TRBJ1-5; no firm D call. V dropped 0 bases and J dropped 3 bases, with 9 bases sitting between them. The V gene's germline CDR1 is GTSNPN and CDR2 SVGIG (reference sequence). The CDR3 contains 14 residues.

Only one count was recorded for this clone. The chain links TRBV9 to TRBJ1-1; TRBD1 is a possible D gene (5 bases). V lost 4 bases, J lost 11 bases, and 24 bases lay in between. From germline, CDR1 is SGDLS and CDR2 YYNGEE. This CDR3 contains 15 residues. The chain's CDR3 is CASSPGPQGGQGAFF. In DNA form, the CDR3 reads TGTGCCAGCAGCCCCGGTCCGCAGGGCGGCCAAGGGGCTTTCTTT.

The chain employs TRBV7-6 and TRBJ2-2; D is unclear. The CDR3 covers 17 residues. The germline gives CDR1 SGHVS, CDR2 FNYEAQ. V lost 6 bases and J 0 bases, leaving 17 bases between the germline ends. The chain's CDR3 is CASRIEPGSSNTGELFF. CDR3 nucleotide sequence: TGTGCCAGCAGGATAGAACCCGGGTCCTCGAACACCGGGGAGCTGTTTTTT.

V gene TRBV5-4 combines with J gene TRBJ2-1; the match to TRBD2 covers 10 bases. Germline V gene lookup returns CDR1 SGHNT and CDR2 YYREEE (reference sequence). J lost 3 bases, V lost 4 bases, and 4 bases had no gene match. The CDR3 runs to 15 residues. The CDR3 region is CASSPLAGVYNEQFF. CDR3 DNA sequence: TGTGCCAGCAGCCCCCTAGCGGGGGTCTACAATGAGCAGTTCTTC.

This chain joins TRBV9 and TRBJ1-4, with TRBD1 matching 7 bases. This CDR3 spans 15 amino acids. Germline lookup yields CDR1 SGDLS and CDR2 YYNGEE. The V and J ends lost 0 bases and 5 bases, in that order; junction bases with no gene match: 4. The CDR3 DNA follows: TGTGCCAGCAGCGTAGAAGCAGGGGGAAATGAAAAACTGTTTTTT. Translating gives CASSVEAGGNEKLFF. Variable domain in full (rest from reference TRBV9 and TRBJ1-4): DSGVTQTPKHLITATGQRVTLRCSPRSGDLSVYWYQQSLDQGLQFLIQYYNGEERAKGNILERFSAQQFPDLHSELNLSSLELGDSALYFCASSVEAGGNEKLFFGSGTQLSVL.

This rearrangement joins TRBV5-5 to TRBJ1-6, with unresolved D. Germline loops: CDR1 SGHKS, CDR2 YYEKEE (reference sequence). V lost 0 bases, J lost 7 bases, and 8 bases lay in between. There are 14 residues in the CDR3. The CDR3 DNA is TGTGCCAGCAGCTTGGTGGTCCTAAATTCACCCCTCCACTTT. The encoded protein is CASSLVVLNSPLHF.

The rearrangement links TRBV19 to TRBJ1-2; D possibly corresponds to TRBD1 (6 bases). Germline loops: CDR1 LNHDA, CDR2 SQIVND (reference sequence). V was shortened by 6 bases and J by 5 bases, with 16 bases between the two germline ends. The length of the CDR3 is 14 residues. DNA of the CDR3: TGTGCCAGTAGGAAGGACAGCGAAATTTATGGCTACACCTTC. Translated, it gives CASRKDSEIYGYTF.

In DNA form, the CDR3 reads TGTGCCAGCAGCCGTAGTGGGGGGATAGGGGAAAAACTGTTTTTT. Encoded protein: CASSRSGGIGEKLFF. The chain combines TRBV9 with TRBJ1-4, with a weak D call TRBD1 (5 bases). This CDR3 contains 15 residues. V shed 4 bases and J shed 8 bases, with 18 bases lying between them. Germline values: CDR1 SGDLS, CDR2 YYNGEE. Variable domain in full (rest from reference TRBV9 and TRBJ1-4): DSGVTQTPKHLITATGQRVTLRCSPRSGDLSVYWYQQSLDQGLQFLIQYYNGEERAKGNILERFSAQQFPDLHSELNLSSLELGDSALYFCASSRSGGIGEKLFFGSGTQLSVL.